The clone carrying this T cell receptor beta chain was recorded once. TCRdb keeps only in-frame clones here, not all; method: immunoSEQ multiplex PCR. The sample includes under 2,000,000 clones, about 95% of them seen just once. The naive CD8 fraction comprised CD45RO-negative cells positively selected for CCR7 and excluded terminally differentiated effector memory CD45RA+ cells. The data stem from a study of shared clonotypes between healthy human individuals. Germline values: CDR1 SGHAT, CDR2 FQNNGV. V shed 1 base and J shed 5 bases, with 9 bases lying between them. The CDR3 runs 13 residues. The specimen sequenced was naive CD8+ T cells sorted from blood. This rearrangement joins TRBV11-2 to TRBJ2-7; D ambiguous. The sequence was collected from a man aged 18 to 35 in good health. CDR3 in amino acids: CASSLVAGHEQYF. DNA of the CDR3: TGTGCCAGCAGCTTAGTTGCAGGTCACGAGCAGTACTTC.